This T cell receptor (beta chain) was identified during a study of immune heterogeneity within non-small cell lung tumors (dated by TCRdb to the late 2010s). For the wider study: By histology, the tumors included 10 non-squamous carcinomas, several squamous cell carcinomas and 1 tumor not otherwise specified. The study combined whole-exome sequencing, RNA-seq and TCR beta repertoire sequencing of multiple spatially distinct regions from each NSCLC tumor to examine intratumoral immune heterogeneity. Neoantigen binding to each patient's HLA alleles was predicted with netMHCpan-3.0 for mutant peptides of 8 to 11 amino acids. TCR repertoires were analyzed from about 60 tumor loci of some 15 patients, whereas transcriptome data were available for only 35 to 50 loci from more than ten patients.

The TCR template was genomic DNA extracted from bulk tumor tissue, and 500 to 650 ng of gDNA was amplified for each sample. During surgery, multiple biopsies were taken from each primary tumor and placed as far apart as possible within the tumor mass. The study cohort was described as untreated, and patients were newly diagnosed NSCLC cases undergoing curative surgery. The donor group was made up of 15 newly diagnosed non-small cell lung cancer patients undergoing surgery with curative intent. Two independent pathologists examined the resected tumor masses. Only DNA and RNA samples of high quality went on to sequencing. A multiplex PCR system amplified the TCR beta CDR3 region, with a first 10-cycle round using 32 V-gene forward and 13 J-gene reverse primers. The first PCR round was done with a QIAGEN Multiplex PCR Kit, and the primer sequences were filed in Chinese patent CN105087789A. Illumina universal primers were added in a second PCR round performed with the Phusion High-Fidelity PCR Kit. Paired-end sequencing of TCR libraries was carried out on the Illumina HiSeq X Ten platform at a read length of 151 bp. Concerning the study's data processing: Cutadapt was used to discard reads without multiplex PCR primers, PEAR merged the read pairs, and MiXCR with default settings called the CDR3 regions. Shannon entropy measured repertoire diversity, and clonality was calculated as one minus the Shannon entropy divided by the ln of the count of productive unique sequences. A clonotype counted as a dominant or high-frequency T-cell clone when its frequency was 0.5% or higher. TCRdb trimmed public reads at Q25 via fastp, called clones via MiXCR and kept in-frame beta chains. Entries that share a CDR3 protein sequence are merged under the most common genes and DNA. TCRdb's processing, not the authors', yielded these V and J calls. The sample table shows 10,000 to 13,000 distinct CDR3 sequences, and 30% are seen once. The ten largest clones take up around a fifth of the sample.

The CDR3 covers 15 residues, taking in both the cysteine and the phenylalanine. Just the 45-base CDR3 DNA is kept, in frame starting at base 1. V loses 8 bases of germline sequence and J loses 7 bases, and the interval between the two ends is 21 bases. Worth noting for this clonotype: No antigen is known for it. A single base separates this from a much larger clone, so it may be a read error.

Study-wide conclusions, independent of this receptor: A moderate positive correlation (R around 0.35), which was statistically significant, linked local T-cell repertoire clonality to local tumor mutational burden. Identical dominant CDR3B clonotypes recurred across loci within a patient, yet different tumor locations also harbored unique high-frequency clones. Individual patients mostly had different high-frequency TCR beta clonotypes.

The chain was built from TRBV12-3 or TRBV12-4 and TRBJ1-5, with TRBD1 as a weak D call on 6 bases. The sequenced material came from lung tumor tissue. The receptor was isolated from a woman between 50 and 59 years old with non-small cell lung cancer. The CDR3 protein sequence reads: CASGGAAGLFQPQHF. Here is the DNA: TGTGCCAGCGGGGGGGCCGCGGGGTTGTTCCAGCCCCAGCATTTT.